One and the same sample provided the 31 T cell receptor beta chains below, sequenced in a study of shared clonotypes between healthy human individuals. Clones were read by immunoSEQ multiplex PCR, and TCRdb kept only the in-frame ones, dropping some. In the table there are over 1.4 million clones, more than 95% of which are singletons. Sequenced sample: naive CD4+ T cells sorted from blood. As to subset: CD45RA+ positively selected. The receptors here all came from a man under 40 in good health.

This clone occurred a few times. The chain carries TRBV7-9 and TRBJ1-1; no definite D call. CDR3 length: 10 residues. In germline, CDR1 is SEHNR, CDR2 FQNEAQ (reference sequence). Trimming removed 1 base from V and 11 bases from J, with 5 bases in between. The chain's CDR3 is CASSLDSAFF. As DNA, the CDR3 is TGTGCCAGCAGCTTAGACTCGGCTTTCTTT.

The J gene is TRBJ2-5, the V gene TRBV28, with D maybe TRBD2 (5 bases). The V end was cut by 3 bases, the J end by 5 bases, with 16 bases between. This CDR3 region has 15 residues. Looked up from germline, CDR1 is MDHEN and CDR2 is SYDVKM. The CDR3: CASSFSGRGRETQYF. The CDR3 nucleotides read TGTGCCAGCAGTTTTAGTGGGAGAGGACGGGAGACCCAGTACTTC.

CDR3 DNA: TGTGCCAGCAGTGAACCTCTAGGACTAGCGGGAGTAAATGAGCAGTTCTTC. Residues: CASSEPLGLAGVNEQFF. The chain joins TRBV2 to TRBJ2-1; 13 bases line up with TRBD2. The germline CDR1 and CDR2 sequences are SNHLY and FYNNEI. V was clipped by 2 bases and J by 7 bases; unmatched bases: 8. The CDR3 has 17 amino acids.

This chain connects TRBV30 to TRBJ1-1, with unresolved D. V lost 2 bases, J lost 1 base, and 8 bases lay in between. This CDR3 is built from 13 residues. The V gene's germline CDR1 is GTSNPN and CDR2 SVGIG (reference sequence). The CDR3 spells CAWSRRPNTEAFF. CDR3 sequence (DNA): TGTGCCTGGAGTCGAAGACCGAACACTGAAGCTTTCTTT.

The chain employs TRBV5-4 and TRBJ2-7; D remains ambiguous. The CDR3 sequence is 14 residues long. Deletions cut 2 bases from V and 2 bases from J, with 11 bases between. Per the germline V gene, CDR1 is SGHNT and CDR2 is YYREEE (reference sequence). The CDR3 DNA reads as TGTGCCAGCAGCTTAGAACTGCCCGCCTACGAGCAGTACTTC. Its translation: CASSLELPAYEQYF.

Details on this clone: At the DNA level, this CDR3 is encoded by other sequences in the same sample as well. V is TRBV5-1 and J is TRBJ2-5; D may be TRBD1 (6 bases). The CDR3 is made up of 13 amino acids. The germline V gene has CDR1 SGHRS and CDR2 YFSETQ. The V gene lost 2 bases and the J gene lost 2 bases, with 7 bases spanning the gap. The CDR3 loop reads CASSFQGQETQYF. The CDR3 DNA follows: TGCGCCAGCAGCTTCCAGGGGCAAGAGACCCAGTACTTC.

Concerning this clone itself: Other nucleotide sequences in the sample specify the same CDR3. V gene TRBV18 combines with J gene TRBJ1-1; D call uncertain. Germline assignment: CDR1 KGHSH and CDR2 LQKENI. This CDR3 contains 14 residues. V was pared by 3 bases and J by 0 bases, with 8 bases between. For the CDR3, the DNA is TGTGCCAGCTCACCGGGCCTAATGAACACTGAAGCTTTCTTT. It specifies CASSPGLMNTEAFF.

V is TRBV9 and J is TRBJ2-1; possible D gene TRBD2, 6 bases. V lost 0 bases and J 7 bases, leaving 11 bases between the germline ends. The germline CDR1 and CDR2 sequences are SGDLS and YYNGEE. The CDR3 is 14 residues long. CDR3 protein: CASSVDGRWNEQFF. CDR3 coding DNA: TGTGCCAGCAGCGTAGACGGGAGATGGAATGAGCAGTTCTTC.

The rearrangement uses TRBV6-5 and TRBJ2-7, with 8 bases aligning to TRBD2. The CDR3 is made up of 15 amino acids. V lost 2 bases and J lost 5; bases outside the gene matches: 8. The V gene's germline CDR1 is MNHEY and CDR2 SVGAGI. CDR3 DNA sequence: TGTGCCAGCAGTTACCGAAGCGGGAGACGGGACGAGCAGTACTTC. Its translation is CASSYRSGRRDEQYF.

CDR3 loop: CASSIRRQGTGELFF. The CDR3 coding sequence is TGTGCCAGTAGTATTAGGCGGCAGGGCACCGGGGAGCTGTTTTTT. This rearrangement joins TRBV19 to TRBJ2-2, with D possibly being TRBD1 (5 bases). Per germline, CDR1 LNHDA and CDR2 SQIVND (reference sequence). The germline V and J ends were trimmed by 3 bases and 4 bases, with 12 bases remaining between them. The CDR3 is 15 residues long.

CDR3 in amino acids: CAISSGTTAGNEQFF. CDR3 bases: TGTGCCATCTCTAGCGGGACTACAGCAGGCAATGAGCAGTTCTTC. J is TRBJ2-1 and V is TRBV7-6, with 9 bases that match TRBD2. This CDR3 is built from 15 residues. Germline CDR1 SGHVS, CDR2 FNYEAQ. With 10 bases clipped from V and 6 bases from J, the junction kept 13 bases outside the gene matches.

This clone was observed a single time. CDR3 loop: CASSSRPSRAGELFF. The CDR3 coding sequence is TGTGCCAGCAGCTCCCGACCTTCTAGGGCCGGGGAGCTGTTTTTT. V gene TRBV7-3 combines with J gene TRBJ2-2, with D hard to call. Deletions cut 4 bases from V and 6 bases from J, with 15 bases between. Germline CDR1 is SGHTA and CDR2 is FQGTGA. The CDR3 consists of 15 residues.

CDR3 nucleotides: TGTGCCAGTAGGGCAGGGGCTAGCGAGCAGTACTTC. Translation gives CASRAGASEQYF. The chain carries TRBV7-2 and TRBJ2-7, with a weak D call TRBD1 (6 bases). Trimming pared 9 bases from V and 6 bases from J, leaving 15 bases between. This CDR3 comprises 12 residues. Germline V gives CDR1 SGHTA, CDR2 FQGNSA.

The chain is built from TRBV10-1 and TRBJ2-5; no firm D call. The CDR3 runs to 14 residues. The V end was cut by 6 bases, the J end by 2 bases, with 13 bases between. Germline V gene lookup returns CDR1 WNHNN and CDR2 SYGVQD (reference sequence). CDR3 in amino acids: CASRKREEQETQYF. For the CDR3, the DNA is TGCGCCAGCAGAAAAAGGGAAGAGCAAGAGACCCAGTACTTC.

The chain links TRBV6-6 to TRBJ2-5; 7 bases are shared with TRBD2. The V and J ends lost 6 bases and 1 base, in that order; junction bases with no gene match: 8. CDR3 size: 15 residues. CDR1 is MNHNY, CDR2 SVGAGI, per germline (reference sequence). CDR3 sequence: CASRPSGALQETQYF. The DNA for the CDR3 is TGTGCCAGCAGACCCAGCGGGGCCCTCCAAGAGACCCAGTACTTC.

The V and J genes are TRBV10-3 and TRBJ2-2; the D is unclear. Germline V gene sequence: CDR1 ENHRY, CDR2 SYGVKD. Trimming took off 2 bases at V and 1 base at J, with 8 bases between the two ends. This CDR3 has 15 residues. CDR3 in DNA: TGTGCCATCAGTGAGGGGCGGATGAACACCGGGGAGCTGTTTTTT. This gives the protein CAISEGRMNTGELFF.

The V call is TRBV28, the J call TRBJ2-7; 12 positions agree with TRBD2. The CDR3 runs to 16 residues. CDR1 is MDHEN, CDR2 SYDVKM, per germline. Trimming took 6 bases from V and 5 from J; bases not matched to a gene: 11. CDR3 in amino acids: CASSIATSGRMHEQYF. The CDR3 DNA reads TGTGCCAGCAGCATCGCTACTAGCGGGAGGATGCACGAGCAGTACTTC.

J is TRBJ2-3 and V is TRBV6-1; TRBD1 is a possible D gene (6 bases). Germline V CDR1 and CDR2: MNHNS, SASEGT. V was clipped by 8 bases and J by 0 bases, with 12 bases between them. The CDR3 is 14 amino acids. CDR3 bases: TGTGCCAGCGCAACAGGGATTAGCACAGATACGCAGTATTTT. As protein: CASATGISTDTQYF.

V usage is TRBV11-2 and J usage is TRBJ1-3; 8 bases agree with TRBD1. The CDR3 length is 13 residues. Per germline, CDR1 SGHAT and CDR2 FQNNGV. After removal of 6 bases from V and 2 bases from J, the junction contained 0 bases not matched to a gene. The CDR3 sequence: CASRQGAGNTIYF. As DNA, the CDR3 is TGTGCCAGCAGACAGGGGGCTGGAAACACCATATATTTT.

V and J are TRBV10-3 and TRBJ2-5, with D unresolved. With 3 bases removed from V and 1 base from J, the gap between germline ends came to 6 bases. Per germline, CDR1 ENHRY and CDR2 SYGVKD. There are 13 residues in the CDR3. The chain's CDR3 is CAISDGFQETQYF. The CDR3 region has the DNA TGTGCCATCAGTGACGGCTTCCAAGAGACCCAGTACTTC.

V is TRBV20-1 and J is TRBJ1-1; D ambiguous. The germline V gene has CDR1 DFQATT and CDR2 SNEGSKA (reference sequence). The V and J ends lost 7 bases and 1 base respectively, with 7 bases between them. The CDR3 sequence is 11 residues long. The CDR3 region is CSEAKNTEAFF. The CDR3 bases are TGCAGTGAGGCAAAGAACACTGAAGCTTTCTTT.

J is TRBJ2-3 and V is TRBV5-5; TRBD1 agrees at 7 bases. This CDR3 is 15 amino acids long. V was clipped by 3 bases and J by 0 bases; unmatched bases: 4. CDR1 and CDR2 (germline): SGHKS, YYEKEE (reference sequence). This chain's CDR3 is CASSSRQGSTDTQYF. The CDR3 DNA sequence: TGTGCCAGCAGCTCACGACAGGGAAGCACAGATACGCAGTATTTT.

The CDR3 DNA sequence: TGTGCCAGCAGTTTAACGCCTCGCAGGGGGCGATTTGAGCCCCAGCATTTT. This sequence encodes CASSLTPRRGRFEPQHF. This chain connects TRBV28 to TRBJ1-5; 8 nucleotides match TRBD1. The germline gives CDR1 MDHEN, CDR2 SYDVKM. Trimming cost V 2 bases and J 8 bases; bases outside gene matches: 14. This CDR3 region has 17 residues.

The chain carries TRBV28 and TRBJ2-3; 7 positions match TRBD1. The CDR3 loop spans 17 amino acids. J gave up 1 base and V 6 bases, and 13 bases lay outside the gene matches. In germline, CDR1 is MDHEN, CDR2 SYDVKM. The CDR3 DNA is TGTGCCAGCAGCTGGACAGGCCTCGGGCGTGGCACAGATACGCAGTATTTT. It specifies CASSWTGLGRGTDTQYF.

This chain joins TRBV28 and TRBJ1-5; D is ambiguous. There are 15 residues in the CDR3. The V end was cut by 4 bases, the J end by 2 bases, with 12 bases between. CDR1 and CDR2 from the germline V gene are MDHEN and SYDVKM. The CDR3 loop is CASSSRTGGNQPQHF. CDR3 nucleotides: TGTGCCAGCAGTTCCCGGACGGGCGGCAATCAGCCCCAGCATTTT.

The chain joins TRBV5-1 to TRBJ2-7; D call uncertain. Germline-derived CDR1 and CDR2 are SGHRS and YFSETQ. Trimming left V 1 base short and J 1 base short, with 12 bases between. This CDR3 is built from 15 residues. CDR3 DNA sequence: TGCGCCAGCAGCTTGTTTTCCTCGCCTTCCTACGAGCAGTACTTC. It codes for CASSLFSSPSYEQYF.

This clone has just one count. The chain couples TRBV7-6 to TRBJ2-7; 9 nucleotides agree with TRBD2. The CDR3 spans 17 residues. Germline CDR1 reads SGHVS; CDR2 reads FNYEAQ. Trimming cost V 3 bases and J 7 bases; bases outside gene matches: 16. CDR3 residues: CASSFLNSGSEGPEQYF. CDR3 coding DNA: TGTGCCAGCAGCTTCCTTAATAGCGGGAGTGAAGGCCCAGAGCAGTACTTC.

In nucleotides, the CDR3 is TGTGCCTGGAGTGTAGCCCAGAACTATGGCTACACCTTC. Amino acids: CAWSVAQNYGYTF. This sequence joins TRBV30 and TRBJ1-2; no definite D call. The CDR3 contains 13 residues. Germline values: CDR1 GTSNPN, CDR2 SVGIG (reference sequence). V shed 0 bases and J shed 2 bases, with 7 bases lying between them.

This chain uses TRBV5-1 with TRBJ2-3; D is possibly TRBD2 (6 bases). The CDR3 covers 14 residues. V was clipped by 6 bases and J by 8 bases, with 19 bases between them. CDR1 SGHRS and CDR2 YFSETQ come from the germline V gene. This chain's CDR3 is CASMGQPEGGTQYF. The DNA for the CDR3 is TGCGCCAGCATGGGTCAGCCGGAGGGAGGTACGCAGTATTTT.

The genes are TRBV5-4 and TRBJ2-7; D may be TRBD1 (5 bases). CDR3 length: 12 amino acids. The germline V and J ends were trimmed by 0 bases and 6 bases, with 7 bases remaining between them. The germline gives CDR1 SGHNT, CDR2 YYREEE (reference sequence). CDR3 sequence reads: CASSLAGFEQYF. The CDR3 bases are TGTGCCAGCAGCTTGGCAGGGTTCGAGCAGTACTTC. Filled out from reference TRBV5-4 and TRBJ2-7, the complete variable domain reads ETGVTQSPTHLIKTRGQQVTLRCSSQSGHNTVSWYQQALGQGPQFIFQYYREEENGRGNFPPRFSGLQFPNYSSELNVNALELDDSALYLCASSLAGFEQYFGPGTRLTVT.

This chain uses TRBV18 with TRBJ2-6; D is uncertain. The CDR3 is 14 amino acids. Germline V gene data show CDR1 as KGHSH and CDR2 as LQKENI. Trimming removed 7 bases at V and 0 bases at J, with 7 bases between. Written as DNA, the CDR3 is TGTGCCAGCTTGGTGGTCTCTGGGGCCAACGTCCTGACTTTC. It yields the protein CASLVVSGANVLTF.